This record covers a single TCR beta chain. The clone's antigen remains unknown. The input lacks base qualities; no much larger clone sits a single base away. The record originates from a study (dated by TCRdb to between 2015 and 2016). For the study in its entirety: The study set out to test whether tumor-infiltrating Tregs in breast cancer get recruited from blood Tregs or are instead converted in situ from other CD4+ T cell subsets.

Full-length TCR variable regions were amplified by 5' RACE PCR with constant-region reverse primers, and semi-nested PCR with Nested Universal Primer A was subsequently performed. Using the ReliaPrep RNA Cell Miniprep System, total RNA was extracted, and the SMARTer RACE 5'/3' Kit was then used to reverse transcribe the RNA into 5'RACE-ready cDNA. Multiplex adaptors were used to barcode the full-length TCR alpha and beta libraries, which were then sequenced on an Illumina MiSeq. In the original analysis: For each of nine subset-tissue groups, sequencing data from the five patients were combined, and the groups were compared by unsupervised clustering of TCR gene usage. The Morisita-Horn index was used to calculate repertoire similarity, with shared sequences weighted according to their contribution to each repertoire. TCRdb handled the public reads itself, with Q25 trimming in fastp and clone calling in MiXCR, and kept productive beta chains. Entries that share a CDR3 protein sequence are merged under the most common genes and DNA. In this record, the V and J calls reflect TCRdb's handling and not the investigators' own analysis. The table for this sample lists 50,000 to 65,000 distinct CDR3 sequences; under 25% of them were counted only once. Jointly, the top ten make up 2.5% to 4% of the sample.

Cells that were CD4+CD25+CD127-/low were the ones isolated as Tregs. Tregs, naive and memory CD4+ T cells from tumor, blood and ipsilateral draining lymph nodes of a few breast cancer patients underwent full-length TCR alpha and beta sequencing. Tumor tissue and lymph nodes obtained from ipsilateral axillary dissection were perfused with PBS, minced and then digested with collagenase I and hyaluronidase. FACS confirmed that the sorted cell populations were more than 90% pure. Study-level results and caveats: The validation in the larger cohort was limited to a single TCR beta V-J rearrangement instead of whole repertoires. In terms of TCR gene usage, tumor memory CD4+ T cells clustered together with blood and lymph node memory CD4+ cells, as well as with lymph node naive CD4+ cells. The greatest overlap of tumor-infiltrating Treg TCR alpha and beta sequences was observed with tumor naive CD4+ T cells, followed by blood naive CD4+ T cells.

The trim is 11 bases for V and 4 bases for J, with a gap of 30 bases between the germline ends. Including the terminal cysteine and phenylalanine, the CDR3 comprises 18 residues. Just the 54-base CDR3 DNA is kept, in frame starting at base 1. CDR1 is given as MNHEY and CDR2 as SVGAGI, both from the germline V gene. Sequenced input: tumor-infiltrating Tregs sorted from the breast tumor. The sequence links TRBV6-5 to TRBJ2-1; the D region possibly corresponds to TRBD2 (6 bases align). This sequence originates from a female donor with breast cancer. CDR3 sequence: CASPPAVLAYVSYNEQFF. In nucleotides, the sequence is TGTGCCTCTCCCCCGGCAGTCCTAGCGTACGTTTCTTACAATGAGCAGTTCTTC.